This entry lists 20 T cell receptor beta chains sequenced from one sample in a study of T-cell memory formation after mild COVID-19. TCRdb reprocessed the 5' RACE reads via MiXCR and lists one record per CDR3 protein. This table has around 340,000 distinct CDR3 sequences, 15% to 20% appearing once. Sequences were obtained from PBMCs or a T cell subset sorted from them (not recorded which). The receptors here all came from a man younger than 35 who had mild COVID-19 (a few samples of this study predate the infection). Cell type and time point are not known.

This rearrangement joins TRBV6-2 or TRBV6-3 to TRBJ1-2; D ambiguous. The CDR3 length is 14 residues. V lost 5 bases and J lost 3, with 13 bases in between. The germline V gene encodes CDR1 MNHEY and CDR2 SVGEGT. This CDR3 is CASSPSLQYYGYTF. In DNA, the CDR3 is TGTGCCAGCAGTCCAAGCCTACAATACTATGGCTACACCTTC.

This clonotype turned up a few times. The chain has TRBV6-2 or TRBV6-3 and TRBJ2-1; D uncertain. The germline gives CDR1 MNHEY, CDR2 SVGEGT. Deletions cut 6 bases from V and 7 bases from J, with 10 bases between. This CDR3 has 12 amino acids. The DNA for the CDR3 is TGTGCCAGCAGACCTAGGTGGAATGAGCAGTTCTTC. Translation gives CASRPRWNEQFF.

This clonotype was picked up a small number of times. The rearrangement links TRBV6-2 or TRBV6-3 to TRBJ2-7, with D maybe TRBD2 (5 bases). Trimming took 0 bases from V and 3 from J, leaving 18 bases between them. CDR1 MNHEY and CDR2 SVGEGT come from the germline V gene. The CDR3 covers 17 residues. DNA for the CDR3: TGTGCCAGCAGTTACTCGAGTGAGGGCACGAGAGACTACGAGCAGTACTTC. Translation: CASSYSSEGTRDYEQYF.

The chain links TRBV5-4 to TRBJ1-6; D gene uncertain. Looked up from germline, CDR1 is SGHNT and CDR2 is YYREEE (reference sequence). V lost 1 base and J 5 bases, leaving 7 bases between the germline ends. The CDR3 runs to 14 residues. CDR3 bases: TGTGCCAGCAGCTTGATAGAGAATAATTCACCCCTCCACTTT. Translated: CASSLIENNSPLHF.

The chain uses TRBV7-2 and TRBJ2-2; possibly TRBD1 for D (6 bases). The V gene lost 4 bases and the J gene lost 6 bases, with 15 bases spanning the gap. Germline assignment: CDR1 SGHTA and CDR2 FQGNSA. The CDR3 contains 15 residues. The CDR3 DNA follows: TGTGCCAGCAGCTCGAAACAGGGAAAGGCCGGGGAGCTGTTTTTT. This translates into CASSSKQGKAGELFF.

This clonotype was seen more than once but under ten times. The CDR3 nucleotides are TGTGCCACCAGCAGAGATAGGAAAGTGTACCAAGAGACCCAGTACTTC. Its translation is CATSRDRKVYQETQYF. The chain joins TRBV15 to TRBJ2-5; no definite D call. The V and J ends lost 0 bases and 0 bases respectively, with 11 bases between them. CDR1 is LNHNV and CDR2 is YYDKDF in the germline V gene (reference sequence). The CDR3 is 16 amino acids.

The J gene is TRBJ2-2, the V gene TRBV5-1; D ambiguous. This CDR3 spans 20 amino acids. Germline V lookup: CDR1 SGHRS, CDR2 YFSETQ. Trimming shortened V by 0 bases and J by 1 base, and 22 bases separated the two germline ends. The CDR3 loop reads CASSLVPRSLTQRNTGELFF. The CDR3 coding sequence is TGCGCCAGCAGCTTGGTCCCCCGAAGTTTGACCCAGCGGAACACCGGGGAGCTGTTTTTT.

In its sample, this clonotype was seen a few times. The rearrangement uses TRBV6-2 or TRBV6-3 and TRBJ2-1; TRBD2 matches 8 bases. The trim removed 5 bases at V and 9 bases at J, leaving 6 bases unmatched. Germline lookup yields CDR1 MNHEY and CDR2 SVGEGT. The CDR3 has 13 residues. This chain's CDR3 is CASSPGGPSEQFF. Written as DNA, the CDR3 is TGTGCCAGCAGTCCGGGGGGGCCTAGTGAGCAGTTCTTC.

This clonotype was seen a few times. J is TRBJ2-3 and V is TRBV9, with unresolved D. CDR1 SGDLS and CDR2 YYNGEE come from the germline V gene. Trimming removed 0 bases at V and 2 bases at J, with 7 bases between. The CDR3 has 14 residues. The CDR3 DNA sequence: TGTGCCAGCAGCGTAGATTGGAACACAGATACGCAGTATTTT. Its protein product is CASSVDWNTDTQYF.

The chain employs TRBV6-1 and TRBJ2-1, with a possible D match to TRBD1 (5 bases). V lost 4 bases and J lost 5, with 12 bases in between. Germline loops: CDR1 MNHNS, CDR2 SASEGT. The CDR3 loop spans 14 amino acids. This chain's CDR3 is CASSALGVNNEQFF. CDR3 in DNA: TGTGCCAGCAGTGCCTTAGGGGTTAACAATGAGCAGTTCTTC.

In regard to this clonotype: A read error may account for a junction end that differs from germline. The chain links TRBV7-9 to TRBJ1-3; a possible D gene is TRBD1 (6 bases). The V gene's germline CDR1 is SEHNR and CDR2 FQNEAQ (reference sequence). The CDR3 has 12 residues. CDR3 in amino acids: CASSSPTGSGRF. DNA of the CDR3: TGTGCCAGCAGCTCTCCGACAGGATCGGGACGTTTT.

This clonotype came up a few times. The chain is built from TRBV24-1 and TRBJ2-5; D might be TRBD1 or TRBD2, each matching 5 bases. This CDR3 is built from 13 residues. The V and J ends lost 11 bases and 5 bases respectively, with 17 bases between them. The germline V gene has CDR1 KGHDR and CDR2 SFDVKD. The CDR3 DNA reads TGTGCCATCGGGGACCCTATGCGGGAGACCCAGTACTTC. It specifies CAIGDPMRETQYF.

This clonotype came up a few times. This sequence joins TRBV6-1 and TRBJ2-5; no clear D gene. The germline V gene encodes CDR1 MNHNS and CDR2 SASEGT. This CDR3 is built from 16 residues. The V end was cut by 1 base, the J end by 5 bases, with 17 bases between. The CDR3 DNA sequence: TGTGCCAGCAGTGAAGGTGACACAAGAGTATTGGAGACCCAGTACTTC. This gives the protein CASSEGDTRVLETQYF.

This clonotype was seen a few times. V and J are TRBV5-1 and TRBJ2-3; D call uncertain. Germline values: CDR1 SGHRS, CDR2 YFSETQ. The CDR3 is made up of 13 amino acids. V dropped 7 bases and J dropped 0 bases, with 9 bases sitting between them. CDR3 sequence: CASGEESTDTQYF. The CDR3 DNA reads as TGCGCCAGCGGTGAGGAGAGCACAGATACGCAGTATTTT.

This clonotype was seen more than once but under ten times. The chain carries TRBV6-2 or TRBV6-3 and TRBJ2-3, with 9 bases that match TRBD2. The CDR3 is 18 amino acids. Germline V gives CDR1 MNHEY, CDR2 SVGEGT. J gave up 2 bases and V 0 bases, and 9 bases lay outside the gene matches. The CDR3 DNA sequence: TGTGCCAGCAGTTACTCGACCTGGCTAGCGGGGAACACAGATACGCAGTATTTT. Translation: CASSYSTWLAGNTDTQYF.

The chain carries TRBV28 and TRBJ2-7; no definite D call. CDR3 size: 13 residues. CDR1 is MDHEN, CDR2 SYDVKM, per germline. V was trimmed by 5 bases and J by 0 bases, leaving 8 bases between them. The CDR3 coding sequence is TGTGCCAGCAGTCCACAGAGCTCCTACGAGCAGTACGTC. This sequence encodes CASSPQSSYEQYV.

This chain links TRBV11-2 with TRBJ2-3; TRBD1 or TRBD2 may be the D gene (5 bases each). V lost 5 bases and J 0 bases, leaving 9 bases between the germline ends. The V gene's germline CDR1 is SGHAT and CDR2 FQNNGV. The CDR3 has 14 residues. The CDR3 DNA sequence: TGTGCCAGCAGCAACCGGGACAGCACAGATACGCAGTATTTT. This sequence encodes CASSNRDSTDTQYF.

In its sample, this clonotype was seen many times. J is TRBJ1-2 and V is TRBV20-1; 11 nucleotides line up with TRBD1. This CDR3 comprises 14 residues. J lost 9 bases, V lost 6 bases, and 12 bases had no gene match. Germline V lookup: CDR1 DFQATT, CDR2 SNEGSKA (reference sequence). In nucleotides, the CDR3 is TGCAGTGCCCTTACCGGGACAGGGGGGAGAAGCTACACCTTC. Its protein is CSALTGTGGRSYTF.

This sequence joins TRBV6-4 and TRBJ1-6; no definite D call. Germline V gene data show CDR1 as MRHNA and CDR2 as SNTAGT. V lost 0 bases to trimming and J lost 15 bases, with 9 bases between them. This CDR3 contains 12 residues. This CDR3 reads CASSDSSGVLHF. For the CDR3, the DNA is TGTGCCAGCAGTGACTCGTCCGGGGTCCTCCACTTT.

Only a few counts were recorded for this clonotype. The V call is TRBV4-3, the J call TRBJ2-5; D is unresolved. The length of the CDR3 is 15 residues. The germline CDR1 and CDR2 sequences are LGHNA and YSLEER. V was cut by 4 bases and J by 2 bases, with 14 bases left in between. DNA of the CDR3: TGCGCCAGCAGCCGAGGACCCGTTCCTCAAGAGACCCAGTACTTC. Residues: CASSRGPVPQETQYF.